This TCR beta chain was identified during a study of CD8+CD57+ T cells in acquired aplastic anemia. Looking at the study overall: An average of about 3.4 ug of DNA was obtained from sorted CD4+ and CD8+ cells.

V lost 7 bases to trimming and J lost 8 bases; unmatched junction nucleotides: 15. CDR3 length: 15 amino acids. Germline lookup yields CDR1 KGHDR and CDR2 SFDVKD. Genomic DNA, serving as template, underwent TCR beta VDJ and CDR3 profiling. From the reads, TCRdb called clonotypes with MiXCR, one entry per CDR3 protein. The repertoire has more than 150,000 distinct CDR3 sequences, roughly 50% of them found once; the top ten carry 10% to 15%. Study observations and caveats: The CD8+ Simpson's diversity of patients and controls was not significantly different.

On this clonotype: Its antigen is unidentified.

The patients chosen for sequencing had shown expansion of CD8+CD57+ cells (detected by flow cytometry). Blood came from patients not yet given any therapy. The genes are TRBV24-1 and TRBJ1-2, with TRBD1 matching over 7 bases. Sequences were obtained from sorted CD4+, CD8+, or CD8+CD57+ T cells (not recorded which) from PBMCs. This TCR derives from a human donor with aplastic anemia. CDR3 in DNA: TGTGCCACCAGACCGCGTTCCGGGACAGTGGGAGGCTACACCTTC. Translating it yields CATRPRSGTVGGYTF.